This T cell receptor (beta chain) appears in the sequencing data of a study of long-term antiretroviral therapy in people with HIV (dated by TCRdb to the early 2020s). Background on the whole study: The earliest samples were collected approximately a decade before the 2015 WHO recommendation for immediate ART, a period when ART was typically delayed until CD4 counts fell. Whether ART initiation and durable HIV suppression were associated with changes in peripheral blood TRB repertoire composition and diversity was tested in a retrospective serial study. From 25 to 30 adults with confirmed HIV infection, the cohort provided some 200 cryopreserved PBMC samples, gathered serially across a mean of about six years (range 1-12). About 40% of the 30 participants with HIV were female. Test extractions of a monoclonal T-cell line alongside approximately 36 polyclonal samples showed no cross-contamination during QIAcube processing.

Sequencing of the TRB variable region was done with the immunoSEQ hsTCRB v3.0 assay at survey level resolution. A depth of roughly 35,000-55,000 T-cell genomes per sample was targeted for TRB sequencing. TRB libraries were pooled and sequenced on an Illumina MiSeq using a v3 150-cycle kit. As for the original processing: Repertoire analysis ran in R within a reproducible Nextflow workflow covering QC, data transformation and analysis. LymphoSeq2, an R package for AIRR-Seq data exploration, was used to implement custom analyses. A handful of samples that produced fewer than 5000 total TRB sequences were removed, so 150 to 200 HIV repertoires were analyzed. Among the 180 to 200 HIV repertoires that were kept, around 60 were collected before ART initiation and 120 to 140 were collected after ART initiation. Repertoires were downsampled to 5000 TRB nucleotide sequences, and summary statistics were averaged over 100 downsampling iterations. The analysis kept only TRB sequences whose CDR3 regions were at least seven amino acids long. Two measures captured diversity: a Shannon entropy-derived clonality score and the Gini coefficient. Repertoire networks linked the top 5000 CDR3 amino acid sequences whenever two sequences differed by an edit distance of one. For TRB CDR3 amino acid sequences, antigen specificity groups and MHC restriction were predicted with GLIPH2. Known CMV, EBV, HIV or tissue antigen associations were flagged by matching CDR3 amino acid sequences against VDJdb and McPAS-TCR. Pre-ART, post-ART and control groups were compared with Wilcoxon signed-rank tests and Holm-Bonferroni correction. Held by TCRdb, this immuneACCESS table contains in-frame sequences only and omits some clones. Under half of the omission traces to an unresolved V gene where checked; the cause of the rest is unknown. V and J calls and clone size are copied from that table; D and trimming were computed from the DNA. The sample includes about 23,000 clones, with 83% observed a single time. Around 22% of the sample is taken by the ten largest.

The CDR3 runs 13 amino acids, cysteine and phenylalanine included. Only CDR3 DNA remains: 39 bases, in frame from the first base. Looking up the germline V gene yields CDR1 SQVTM and CDR2 ANQGSEA. Here V drops 4 bases and J drops 5 bases, and the junction holds 4 bases not matched to any gene. To note about this clone: This clone's antigen is unknown. Base qualities are not recorded, but no much larger clone differs from it by a single base.

Participants were included only if at least one PBMC sample before ART initiation and at least two post-ART samples were available. Every participant with HIV received treatment in the United States of America. Cryopreserved samples of about 0.9-11 million PBMC were thawed and washed before DNA extraction. At the time of the earliest PBMC sample for each participant with HIV, ages ranged from 23 to 54 years. Each participant contributed PBMC samples from 1-4 timepoints before ART initiation and 2-8 timepoints after ART initiation, with a median of 7 samples. For every participant, serial HIV viral load, CD4+ T-cell count, ART history and demographic data were obtained. Genomic DNA was extracted from unsorted PBMC with a Qiagen kit on a QIAcube, with processing performed in batches of 12 samples. Study-wide findings and limitations: Inferences about post-ART repertoire changes are limited because no data were available on ART adherence, viral resistance or therapy changes. Since PBMC availability was limited, sequencing covered only the TCR beta chain, with no alpha chain pairing. Starting ART was linked to a significant rise in TRB diversity, yet even with long-term ART the diversity remained significantly lower than in transplant donor controls. The samples span the years 2004 to 2017, and the ART regimens used may be less effective than current regimens. Unsorted PBMC were profiled instead of sorted CD4+ and CD8+ T cells because pre-ART samples had limited cell numbers. Narrower CDR3 length ranges were observed in HIV repertoires than in controls, and an antigen-experienced repertoire with only a slight naive shift after ART was suggested by the network structure. At every time point, the repertoire was dominated by expanded TRB clones first identified before ART initiation, although this dominance fluctuated and, in many PLHIV, declined after ART.

This receptor chain uses TRBV29-1 and TRBJ2-1; 8 junctional bases match TRBD1. The source was unsorted PBMCs, collected 0.4 years after starting antiretroviral therapy. The receptor was isolated from a man aged 50-59 years with HIV. The nucleotides are TGCAGCGTTGCGGGACAGGTGAACAATGAGCAGTTCTTC. Its amino acids are CSVAGQVNNEQFF.